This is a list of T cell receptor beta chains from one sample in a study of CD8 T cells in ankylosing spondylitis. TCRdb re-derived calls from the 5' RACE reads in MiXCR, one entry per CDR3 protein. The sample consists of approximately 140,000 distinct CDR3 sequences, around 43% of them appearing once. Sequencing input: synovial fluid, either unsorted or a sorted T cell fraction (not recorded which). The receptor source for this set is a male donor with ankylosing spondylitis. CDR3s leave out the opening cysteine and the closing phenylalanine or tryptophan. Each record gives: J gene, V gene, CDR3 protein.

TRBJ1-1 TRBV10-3 AISESGLAEAF
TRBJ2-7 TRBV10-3 AIKDRGHEQY
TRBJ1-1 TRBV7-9 ASSLSALNTEAF
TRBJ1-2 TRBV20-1 SARVPEGPLHGYT
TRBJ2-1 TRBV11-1 ASSLAWGYNEQF
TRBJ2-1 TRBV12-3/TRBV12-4 ASSRTSGSSYNEQF
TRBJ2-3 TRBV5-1 ASSLALAGGPDTQY
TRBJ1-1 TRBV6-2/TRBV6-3 ASRKGTRRETEAF
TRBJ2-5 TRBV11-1 ASSLMWVQETQY
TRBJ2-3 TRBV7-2 ASRLQGRKDTQY
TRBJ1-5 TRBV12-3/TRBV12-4 ASSLALWAANQPQH
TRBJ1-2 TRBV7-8 ASSLARNMGSGYT
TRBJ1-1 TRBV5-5 ASSFRPANTEAF
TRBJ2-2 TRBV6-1 ASRGNEDTGELF
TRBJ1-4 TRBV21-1 ASSKGQGATNEKLF
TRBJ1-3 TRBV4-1 ASSQARGRGNTIY
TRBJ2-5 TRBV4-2 ASSQDPGRGGGETQY
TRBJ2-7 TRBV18 ASSPPSGANPYEQY
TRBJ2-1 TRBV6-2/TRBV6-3 ASTKVTLGASYNEQF
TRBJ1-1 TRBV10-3 ATRTDRVITEAF
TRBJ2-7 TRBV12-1 ASSFVLVVRREQY
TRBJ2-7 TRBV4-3 ASSQDGGQGVYEQY
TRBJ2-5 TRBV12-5 ASGLVLVGQETQY
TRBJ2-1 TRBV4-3 ASSQDLDYRANEQF
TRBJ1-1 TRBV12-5 ASGSGGAEAF
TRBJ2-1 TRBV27 ASRRGQWGSSYNEQF
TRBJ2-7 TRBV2 ASSGTWTYEQY
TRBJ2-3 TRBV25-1 ASSEYIAGAKNTQY
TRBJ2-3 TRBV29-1 SVAGVGSSDTQY
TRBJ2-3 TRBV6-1 ASSEGAAGGPTDTQY
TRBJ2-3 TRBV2 ASSRGGSTDTQY
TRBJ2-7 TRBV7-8 ASTLGTSGGYEQY
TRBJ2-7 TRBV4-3 ASSQDTTSGREWAYEQY
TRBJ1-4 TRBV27 ASRRGEKLF
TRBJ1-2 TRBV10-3 AIRYGPGVGYT
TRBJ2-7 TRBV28 ASSLLGGEQY
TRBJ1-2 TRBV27 ASSSSGQGNYGYT
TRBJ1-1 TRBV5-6 ASSLAGTGATEAF
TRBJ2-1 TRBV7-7 ASSLAVAFGSYNEQF
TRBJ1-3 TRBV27 ASSLRGWRGPGNTIY
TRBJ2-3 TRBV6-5 ASSYWGEGTDTQY
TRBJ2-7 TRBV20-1 SAREGTDYYEQY
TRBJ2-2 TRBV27 ASSWPSGRGTGELF
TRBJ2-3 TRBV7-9 ASSAPDEWTSTDTQY
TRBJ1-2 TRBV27 ASSLTTGTNYGYT
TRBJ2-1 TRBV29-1 SVESPGTEQF
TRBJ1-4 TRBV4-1 ASSQVKGKTTNEKLF
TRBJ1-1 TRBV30 AWSVPDLEAF
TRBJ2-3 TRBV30 AWSRSTSAGGTDTQY
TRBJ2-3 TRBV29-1 SAFGTSGSTDTQY
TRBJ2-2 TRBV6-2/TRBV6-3 ASSFGDIGELF
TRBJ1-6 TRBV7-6 ASSPLTGESPLH
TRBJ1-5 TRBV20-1 SARVQGGGGSNQPQH